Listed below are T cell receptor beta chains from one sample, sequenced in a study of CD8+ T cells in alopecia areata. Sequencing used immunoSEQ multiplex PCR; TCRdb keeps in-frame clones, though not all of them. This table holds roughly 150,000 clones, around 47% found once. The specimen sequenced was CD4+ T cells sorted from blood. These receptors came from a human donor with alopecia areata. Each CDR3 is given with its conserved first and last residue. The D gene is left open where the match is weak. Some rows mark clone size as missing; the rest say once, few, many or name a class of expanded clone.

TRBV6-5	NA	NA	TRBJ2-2	CASSYFGGSGELFF	TGTGCCAGCAGTTATTTCGGAGGGTCCGGGGAGCTGTTTTTT
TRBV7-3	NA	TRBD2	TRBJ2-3	CASSLTGTSGTDTQYF	TGTGCCAGCAGCTTAACCGGGACTAGCGGCACAGATACGCAGTATTTT
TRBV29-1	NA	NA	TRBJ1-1	CSGIQTQDEAFF	TGCAGCGGAATACAGACCCAAGACGAAGCTTTCTTT
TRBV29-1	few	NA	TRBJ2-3	CSWAAQASSTDTQYF	TGCAGCTGGGCGGCGCAGGCTTCTAGCACAGATACGCAGTATTTT
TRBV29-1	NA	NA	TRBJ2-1	CSVGQGSSSYNEQFF	TGCAGCGTTGGCCAGGGCAGTAGCTCCTACAATGAGCAGTTCTTC
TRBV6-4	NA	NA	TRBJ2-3	CASRWESTDTQYF	TGTGCCAGCAGGTGGGAGAGCACAGATACGCAGTATTTT
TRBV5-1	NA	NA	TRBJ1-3	CASSGGSGNTIYF	TGCGCCAGCAGCGGGGGCTCTGGAAACACCATATATTTT
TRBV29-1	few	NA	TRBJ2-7	CSAQQQPSYEQYF	TGCAGCGCCCAACAGCAACCCTCCTACGAGCAGTACTTC
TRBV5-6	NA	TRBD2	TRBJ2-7	CASSFPGLAYEQYF	TGTGCCAGCAGCTTTCCGGGACTAGCGTACGAGCAGTACTTC
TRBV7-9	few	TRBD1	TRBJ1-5	CASSLGTGNQPQHF	TGTGCCAGCAGCTTAGGGACAGGGAATCAGCCCCAGCATTTT
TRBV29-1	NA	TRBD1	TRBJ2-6	CSVWAGGSGANVLTF	TGCAGCGTTTGGGCAGGGGGCTCTGGGGCCAACGTCCTGACTTTC
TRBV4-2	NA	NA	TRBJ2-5	CASSQAGVQETQYF	TGTGCCAGCAGCCAAGCGGGAGTCCAAGAGACCCAGTACTTC
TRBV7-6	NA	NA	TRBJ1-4	CASSLRGSNEKLFF	TGTGCCAGCAGCTTAAGGGGATCCAATGAAAAACTGTTTTTT
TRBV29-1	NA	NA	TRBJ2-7	CSVKGPTIEQYF	TGCAGCGTTAAAGGCCCGACGATCGAGCAGTACTTC
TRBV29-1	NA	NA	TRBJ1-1	CSVAQKRDLEAFF	TGCAGCGTCGCACAAAAACGGGACCTTGAAGCTTTCTTT
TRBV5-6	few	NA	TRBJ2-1	CASGTDVYNEQFF	TGTGCCAGCGGGACGGATGTCTACAATGAGCAGTTCTTC
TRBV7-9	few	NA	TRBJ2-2	CASSPERLLNTGELFF	TGTGCCAGCAGCCCCGAGCGACTCCTGAACACCGGGGAGCTGTTTTTT
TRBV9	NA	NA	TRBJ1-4	CASSVDAIVEKLFF	TGTGCCAGCAGCGTAGATGCGATTGTGGAAAAACTGTTTTTT
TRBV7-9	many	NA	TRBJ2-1	CASSPPLRLVIDEQFF	TGTGCCAGCAGCCCCCCCCTCCGGCTAGTGATCGATGAGCAGTTCTTC
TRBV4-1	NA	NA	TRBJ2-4	CASRSPGLAKNIQYF	TGCGCCAGCAGGAGCCCAGGACTAGCCAAAAACATTCAGTACTTC
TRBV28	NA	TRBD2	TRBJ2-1	CASSPVAGGFGEQFF	TGTGCCAGCAGCCCGGTGGCGGGAGGGTTTGGGGAGCAGTTCTTC
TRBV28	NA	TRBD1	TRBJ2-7	CATSGGAGREQYF	TGTGCCACCTCAGGGGGCGCTGGGCGCGAGCAGTACTTC
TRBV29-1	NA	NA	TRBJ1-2	CSVARVNYGYTF	TGCAGCGTTGCCAGAGTCAACTATGGCTACACCTTC
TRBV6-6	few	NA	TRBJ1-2	CASSQLTESYGYTF	TGTGCCAGCAGTCAACTGACCGAAAGCTATGGCTACACCTTC
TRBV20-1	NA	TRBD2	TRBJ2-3	CSVGRTDTQYF	TGCAGTGTCGGGAGGACGGATACGCAGTATTTT
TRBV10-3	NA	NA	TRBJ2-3	CAISDPVRGRGTDTQYF	TGTGCCATCAGTGATCCCGTTCGGGGTAGGGGCACAGATACGCAGTATTTT
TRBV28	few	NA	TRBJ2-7	CASSTQGTWSYEQYF	TGTGCCAGCAGTACCCAGGGGACATGGTCCTACGAGCAGTACTTC